What follows are 16 T cell receptor beta chains derived from one specimen sequenced in a study of blood T cell repertoires in COVID-19. Some clones are missing from TCRdb's copy, which holds only in-frame ones; the method was immunoSEQ multiplex PCR. Here the sample spans approximately 260,000 clones, about 87% being singletons. The material sequenced was peripheral blood. These receptors were collected from a woman aged 40 to 50 with acute or convalescent COVID-19.

This clone occurred once. The rearrangement uses TRBV7-3 and TRBJ1-2; D possibly corresponds to TRBD1 (6 bases). Looked up from germline, CDR1 is SGHTA and CDR2 is FQGTGA. The CDR3 is 14 residues long. Trimming took 5 bases from V and 3 from J, leaving 13 bases between them. CDR3 residues: CASSPQGGDYGYTF. Here the CDR3 DNA reads TGTGCCAGCAGCCCCCAAGGGGGGGACTATGGCTACACCTTC.

There are a few counts of this clone. This rearrangement joins TRBV7-2 to TRBJ1-2; the match to TRBD1 covers 10 bases. Germline trimming cut 4 bases from V and 4 bases from J; bases unmatched to any gene: 3. The CDR3 has 14 amino acids. The germline V gene has CDR1 SGHTA and CDR2 FQGNSA. The chain's CDR3 is CASSSGTGAYGYTF. The CDR3 bases are TGTGCCAGCAGCTCGGGGACAGGGGCCTATGGCTACACCTTC.

The chain has TRBV9 and TRBJ2-2; TRBD1 aligns across 7 bases. J was trimmed by 1 base and V by 3 bases; bases with no gene match: 3. The CDR3 consists of 15 residues. Germline lookup yields CDR1 SGDLS and CDR2 YYNGEE. CDR3 DNA sequence: TGTGCCAGCAGCGGGCGACAGGGGAACACCGGGGAGCTGTTTTTT. Protein sequence: CASSGRQGNTGELFF.

The CDR3 loop reads CASSRRTSGGDEQFF. The CDR3 region has the DNA TGTGCCAGCAGCCGACGGACTAGCGGGGGGGATGAGCAGTTCTTC. This chain links TRBV2 with TRBJ2-1; 15 bases align to TRBD2. Germline V gives CDR1 SNHLY, CDR2 FYNNEI. V lost 6 bases, J lost 8 bases, and 5 bases stayed unmatched. The CDR3 has 15 amino acids.

The rearrangement links TRBV5-4 to TRBJ1-1; no clear D gene. Per germline, CDR1 SGHNT and CDR2 YYREEE (reference sequence). The CDR3 totals 15 residues. V was trimmed by 1 base and J by 2 bases, leaving 12 bases between them. Here the CDR3 reads CASSLTPYSNTEAFF. For the CDR3, the DNA is TGTGCCAGCAGCTTGACCCCGTACAGTAACACTGAAGCTTTCTTT. Drawing the rest from reference TRBV5-4 and TRBJ1-1, the complete variable domain is ETGVTQSPTHLIKTRGQQVTLRCSSQSGHNTVSWYQQALGQGPQFIFQYYREEENGRGNFPPRFSGLQFPNYSSELNVNALELDDSALYLCASSLTPYSNTEAFFGQGTRLTVV.

The gene calls are TRBV6-5 and TRBJ1-2; 9 nucleotides match TRBD1. With V trimmed by 6 bases and J by 8 bases, 7 bases remained unmatched. CDR3 size: 13 residues. Germline V gene data show CDR1 as MNHEY and CDR2 as SVGAGI. The CDR3 DNA sequence: TGTGCCAGCAGAAGTGGACAGGGGAAAGGCTACACCTTC. It specifies CASRSGQGKGYTF.

The chain recombines TRBV6-6 with TRBJ1-3, with a weak D call TRBD1 (6 bases). The V end was cut by 5 bases, the J end by 4 bases, with 18 bases between. The CDR3 spans 16 residues. Germline CDR1 and CDR2: MNHNY and SVGAGI (reference sequence). CDR3 residues: CASSPLQGFTGNTIYF. The CDR3 DNA follows: TGTGCCAGCAGTCCCCTACAGGGTTTTACGGGAAACACCATATATTTT.

The rearrangement uses TRBV30 and TRBJ1-4, with TRBD1 matching 7 bases. Germline V lookup: CDR1 GTSNPN, CDR2 SVGIG (reference sequence). The CDR3 is made up of 13 amino acids. Unmatched junction bases numbered 6, after V lost 5 bases and J lost 6 bases. For the CDR3, the DNA is TGTGCCTGGGGGGCAGGGGGTGATGAAAAACTGTTTTTT. This encodes CAWGAGGDEKLFF.

The rearrangement joins TRBV5-8 to TRBJ1-2; no clear D gene. V was cut by 0 bases and J by 5 bases, with 5 bases left in between. Germline CDR1 is SGHTS and CDR2 is YDEGEE. This CDR3 region has 12 residues. This CDR3 is CASSLAGYGYTF. The CDR3 bases are TGTGCCAGCAGCTTGGCCGGGTATGGCTACACCTTC.

This chain uses TRBV2 with TRBJ2-3; 7 bases align to TRBD1. This CDR3 region has 16 residues. Germline CDR1 is SNHLY and CDR2 is FYNNEI. V lost 10 bases, J lost 2 bases, and 15 bases stayed unmatched. The CDR3 is CAITPETGSDTDTQYF. The CDR3 DNA reads TGTGCCATCACCCCGGAGACAGGGTCTGACACAGATACGCAGTATTTT.

The CDR3 loop is CASGNRGPNSNQPQHF. CDR3 nucleotides: TGCGCCAGCGGTAACAGGGGCCCCAATAGCAATCAGCCCCAGCATTTT. The gene calls are TRBV10-2 and TRBJ1-5, with 7 bases fitting TRBD1. J was trimmed by 0 bases and V by 8 bases; bases with no gene match: 10. Germline V CDR1 and CDR2: WSHSY, SAAADI. The CDR3 length is 16 residues.

The chain joins TRBV29-1 to TRBJ1-2, with 11 bases that match TRBD1. V dropped 6 bases and J dropped 4; count of bases not matched to a gene: 10. Germline values: CDR1 SQVTM, CDR2 ANQGSEA. The CDR3 totals 15 residues. CDR3 sequence reads: CSVNTWTGGSYGYTF. In DNA form, the CDR3 reads TGCAGCGTCAATACCTGGACAGGGGGCAGCTATGGCTACACCTTC.

The rearrangement links TRBV6-4 to TRBJ1-1; 8 nucleotides line up with TRBD1. Germline trimming cut 6 bases from V and 7 bases from J; bases unmatched to any gene: 10. The CDR3 is 14 residues long. Germline-derived CDR1 and CDR2 are MRHNA and SNTAGT. In nucleotides, the CDR3 is TGTGCCAGCAGCCCACAGGGGGGACAGGATGAAGCTTTCTTT. Protein sequence: CASSPQGGQDEAFF.

This chain uses TRBV9 with TRBJ2-5; 10 bases fit TRBD2. Trimming cost V 6 bases and J 4 bases; bases outside gene matches: 6. This CDR3 comprises 14 residues. From germline, CDR1 is SGDLS and CDR2 YYNGEE. The chain's CDR3 is CASNRAGGPETQYF. The CDR3 DNA follows: TGTGCCAGCAACCGAGCGGGGGGGCCAGAGACCCAGTACTTC.

This clone was detected a few times. The rearrangement joins TRBV25-1 to TRBJ1-2; D perhaps matches TRBD1 (5 bases). The CDR3 contains 13 residues. CDR1 and CDR2 (germline): MGHDK, SYGVNS. Trimming shortened V by 3 bases and J by 8 bases, and 13 bases separated the two germline ends. CDR3 loop: CASSEGDLGGYTF. The CDR3 DNA reads as TGTGCCAGCAGTGAGGGGGACTTAGGGGGCTACACCTTC.

This rearrangement joins TRBV4-1 to TRBJ1-4; the match to TRBD1 covers 9 bases. This CDR3 comprises 15 residues. The germline CDR1 and CDR2 sequences are MGHRA and YSYEKL. The junction had 6 bases not matched to a gene; V was cut back by 5 bases and J by 5 bases. CDR3 in DNA: TGCGCCAGCAGCAACAGGGACAGGGAAAATGAAAAACTGTTTTTT. It is translated as CASSNRDRENEKLFF.